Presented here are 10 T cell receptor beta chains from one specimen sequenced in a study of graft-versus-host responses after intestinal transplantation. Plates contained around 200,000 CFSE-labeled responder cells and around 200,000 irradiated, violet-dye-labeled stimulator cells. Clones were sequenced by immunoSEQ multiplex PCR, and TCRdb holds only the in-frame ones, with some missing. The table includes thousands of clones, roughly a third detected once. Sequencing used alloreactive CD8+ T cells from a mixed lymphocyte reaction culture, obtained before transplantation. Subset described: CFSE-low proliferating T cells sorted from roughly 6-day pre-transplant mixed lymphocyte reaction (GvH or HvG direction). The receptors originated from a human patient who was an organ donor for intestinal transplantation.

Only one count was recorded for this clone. This CDR3 reads CASRRAKPNEQFF. The CDR3 bases are TGTGCCAGCAGGCGGGCAAAACCCAATGAGCAGTTCTTC. This chain links TRBV6-1 with TRBJ2-1; perhaps TRBD2 as D (5 bases). Trimming cost V 6 bases and J 6 bases, with 12 bases left between them. CDR1 is MNHNS and CDR2 is SASEGT in the germline V gene. The CDR3 has 13 amino acids.

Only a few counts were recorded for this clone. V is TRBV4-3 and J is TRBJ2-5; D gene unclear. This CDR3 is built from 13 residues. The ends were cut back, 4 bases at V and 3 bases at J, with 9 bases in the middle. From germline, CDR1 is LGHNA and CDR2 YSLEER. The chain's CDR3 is CASSLPSEETQYF. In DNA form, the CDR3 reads TGCGCCAGCAGCCTCCCCTCCGAAGAGACCCAGTACTTC.

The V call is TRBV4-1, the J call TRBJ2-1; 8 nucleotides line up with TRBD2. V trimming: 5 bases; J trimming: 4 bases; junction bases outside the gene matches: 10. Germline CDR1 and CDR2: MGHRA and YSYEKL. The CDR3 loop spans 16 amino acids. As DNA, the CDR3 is TGCGCCAGCAGCTCGGTCGGGGGGGCCATGTACAATGAGCAGTTCTTC. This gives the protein CASSSVGGAMYNEQFF.

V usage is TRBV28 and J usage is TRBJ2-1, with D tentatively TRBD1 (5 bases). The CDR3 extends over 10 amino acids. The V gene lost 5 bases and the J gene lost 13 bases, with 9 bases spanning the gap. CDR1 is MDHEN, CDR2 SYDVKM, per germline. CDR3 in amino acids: CASSVTVQFF. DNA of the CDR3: TGTGCCAGCAGTGTGACAGTTCAGTTCTTC.

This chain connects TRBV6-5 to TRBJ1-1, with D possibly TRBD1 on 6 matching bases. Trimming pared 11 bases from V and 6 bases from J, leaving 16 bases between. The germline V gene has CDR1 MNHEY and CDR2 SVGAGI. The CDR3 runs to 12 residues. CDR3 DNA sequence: TGTGCCTCCCAGGGGAATTCGGCTGAAGCTTTCTTT. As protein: CASQGNSAEAFF.

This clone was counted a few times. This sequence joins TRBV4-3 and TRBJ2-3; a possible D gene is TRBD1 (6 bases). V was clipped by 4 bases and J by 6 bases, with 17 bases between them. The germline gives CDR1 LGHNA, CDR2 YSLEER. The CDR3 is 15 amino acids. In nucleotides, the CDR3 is TGCGCCAGCAGCCCCATAAATCTTGGGGGCGATACGCAGTATTTT. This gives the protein CASSPINLGGDTQYF.

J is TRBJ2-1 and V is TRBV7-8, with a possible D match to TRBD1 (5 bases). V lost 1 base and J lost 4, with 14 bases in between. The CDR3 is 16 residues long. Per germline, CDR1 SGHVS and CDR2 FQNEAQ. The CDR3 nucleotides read TGTGCCAGCAGCTTAGGGGGCAGGGCCCCGTACAATGAGCAGTTCTTC. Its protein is CASSLGGRAPYNEQFF.

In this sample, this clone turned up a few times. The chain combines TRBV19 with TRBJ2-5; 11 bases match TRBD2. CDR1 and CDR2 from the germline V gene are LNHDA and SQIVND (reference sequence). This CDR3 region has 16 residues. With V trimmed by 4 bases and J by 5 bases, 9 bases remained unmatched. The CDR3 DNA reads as TGTGCCAGTAGTAACTTGGGACTAGCGGCCGTCGAGACCCAGTACTTC. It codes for CASSNLGLAAVETQYF.

The CDR3 DNA reads TGTGCCAGCAGCTTCCTCTCCTACGAGCAGTACTTC. Translating it yields CASSFLSYEQYF. This chain uses TRBV4-2 with TRBJ2-7, with D unclear. The germline V gene has CDR1 LGHNA and CDR2 YNFKEQ. The CDR3 is made up of 12 amino acids. Between the trimmed V and J ends, which lost 5 bases and 0 bases, there was a span of 5 bases.

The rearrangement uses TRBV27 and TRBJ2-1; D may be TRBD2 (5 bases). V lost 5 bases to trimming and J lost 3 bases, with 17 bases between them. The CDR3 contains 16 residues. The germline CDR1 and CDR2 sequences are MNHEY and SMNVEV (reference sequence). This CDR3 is CASSLLRGLGYNEQFF. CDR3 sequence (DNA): TGTGCCAGCAGTCTCCTACGGGGTTTGGGCTACAATGAGCAGTTCTTC.